Listed below are T cell receptor beta chains from one sample, sequenced in a study of cytomegalovirus exposure and HLA in healthy donors. TCRdb keeps only in-frame clones here, not all; method: immunoSEQ multiplex PCR. The data hold 240,000 or so clones, with more than 75% observed a single time. The material sequenced was PBMCs. These receptors came from a young woman in good health and CMV-seropositive. The CDR3 runs from the conserved cysteine through the conserved F or W. Fields, in order: clone size, D gene, J gene, V gene, CDR3 protein, CDR3 DNA. D genes are given only for firm matches. Only part of the rows carry a size: once, few, many, or a class if the clone is expanded.

>.|TRBD1|TRBJ1-1|TRBV2
CATKPGQGNTEAFF
TGTGCCACAAAACCGGGACAGGGGAACACTGAAGCTTTCTTT
>.|.|TRBJ2-1|TRBV10-3
CATAGVNNEQFF
TGTGCCACCGCCGGGGTCAACAATGAGCAGTTCTTC
>.|TRBD2|TRBJ2-7|TRBV5-4
CASSPFSSGSYEQYF
TGTGCCAGCAGCCCCTTTTCTAGCGGCTCCTACGAGCAGTACTTC
>once|.|TRBJ2-7|TRBV2
CASSELSGSEQYF
TGTGCCAGCAGTGAATTGTCAGGAAGCGAGCAGTACTTC
>.|TRBD1|TRBJ1-5|TRBV5-1
CASSFDTGGQPQHF
TGCGCCAGCAGCTTTGACACAGGGGGACAGCCCCAGCATTTT
>.|.|TRBJ1-1|TRBV9
CASSIGWGDLHTEAFF
TGTGCCAGCAGCATAGGGTGGGGGGATCTTCACACTGAAGCTTTCTTT
>.|TRBD1|TRBJ1-1|TRBV5-4
CASSHIYRTGQHTEAFF
TGTGCCAGCAGCCACATCTATCGGACAGGACAACACACTGAAGCTTTCTTT
>.|.|TRBJ1-1|TRBV18
CASSYPVGGTEAFF
TGTGCCAGCTCCTACCCTGTGGGAGGCACTGAAGCTTTCTTT
>.|.|TRBJ2-7|TRBV29-1
CSVDGPGGFGEQYF
TGCAGCGTTGACGGCCCTGGCGGCTTCGGCGAGCAGTACTTC
>.|TRBD2|TRBJ2-1|TRBV9
CASSPAGGGDNEQFF
TGTGCCAGCAGCCCTGCTGGCGGGGGAGACAATGAGCAGTTCTTC
>.|.|TRBJ2-7|TRBV9
CASAGNEQYF
TGTGCCAGCGCCGGGAACGAGCAGTACTTC
>.|.|TRBJ1-2|TRBV23-1
CASSRKPGANYGYTF
TGCGCCAGCAGTCGCAAACCAGGGGCTAACTATGGCTACACCTTC
>.|.|TRBJ1-6|TRBV27
CASSLRILNSPLHF
TGTGCCAGCAGCCTCAGGATACTCAATTCACCCCTCCACTTT
>.|.|TRBJ2-3|TRBV19
CASLDSDTQYF
TGTGCCAGTCTCGACAGCGATACGCAGTATTTT
>.|.|TRBJ2-2|TRBV27
CASSLFAQVNTGELFF
TGTGCCAGCAGTTTATTTGCGCAGGTTAACACCGGGGAGCTGTTTTTT
>.|TRBD2|TRBJ2-3|TRBV5-1
CASRSSAGGLGGTDTQYF
TGCGCCAGCAGGAGTAGTGCGGGAGGCCTAGGAGGGACAGATACGCAGTATTTT
>.|.|TRBJ2-7|TRBV5-1
CASSFRGASASYEQYF
TGCGCCAGCAGCTTTAGAGGGGCTAGCGCCTCCTACGAGCAGTACTTC
>.|TRBD2|TRBJ2-7|TRBV19
CASSTAGGPYEQYF
TGTGCCAGTAGTACAGCGGGAGGGCCCTACGAGCAGTACTTC
>.|.|TRBJ2-5|TRBV30
CASQGLTQETQYF
TGTGCCTCACAGGGCCTTACCCAAGAGACCCAGTACTTC
>.|TRBD2|TRBJ2-3|TRBV9
CASSVEDSGSPTDTQYF
TGTGCCAGCAGCGTAGAAGATAGCGGGAGCCCCACAGATACGCAGTATTTT
>once|TRBD1|TRBJ1-5|TRBV10-2
CASSESGARDRVRRPNQPQHF
TGCGCCAGCAGTGAGTCGGGGGCCCGGGACAGGGTCAGAAGGCCCAATCAGCCCCAGCATTTT
>.|.|TRBJ2-3|TRBV6-1
CASSELGSTDTQYF
TGTGCCAGCAGTGAACTAGGAAGCACAGATACGCAGTATTTT
>.|.|TRBJ2-1|TRBV12-5
CASGRHRDKQFF
TGTGCTAGTGGTCGCCACAGGGACAAGCAGTTCTTC
>.|.|TRBJ1-1|TRBV28
CASTRRPNTEAFF
TGTGCCAGCACTCGCAGGCCGAACACTGAAGCTTTCTTT
>.|.|TRBJ2-1|TRBV5-1
CASSLSGWDEQFF
TGCGCCAGCAGCTTGTCGGGATGGGATGAGCAGTTCTTC
>once|.|TRBJ1-2|TRBV28
CASARQALANYGYTF
TGTGCCAGCGCCAGACAGGCTTTAGCTAACTATGGCTACACCTTC
>.|TRBD1|TRBJ1-2|TRBV30
CAWSSTGGGGYTF
TGTGCCTGGAGTTCCACAGGGGGCGGTGGCTACACCTTC
>.|.|TRBJ2-1|TRBV14
CASSQVGLNYNEQFF
TGTGCCAGCAGCCAAGTGGGACTGAACTACAATGAGCAGTTCTTC
>.|TRBD1|TRBJ2-5|TRBV5-1
CASSRDRGQTQYF
TGCGCCAGCAGCCGGGACAGGGGACAGACCCAGTACTTC
>once|TRBD2|TRBJ2-5|TRBV5-8
CASSRGLAAREETQYF
TGTGCCAGCAGCCGGGGACTAGCGGCGCGGGAGGAGACCCAGTACTTC
>.|.|TRBJ2-7|TRBV7-9
CASSLEFLSSYEQYF
TGTGCCAGCAGCTTAGAGTTTTTGAGCTCCTACGAGCAGTACTTC
>few|.|TRBJ2-7|TRBV6-1
CASSQGLSYF
TGTGCCAGCTCACAGGGACTAAGTTACTTC
>.|.|TRBJ2-7|TRBV6-1
CASSDGQPYEQYF
TGTGCCAGCAGTGATGGGCAGCCCTACGAGCAGTACTTC
>.|.|TRBJ2-7|TRBV15
CATSRDSRAHLEQYF
TGTGCCACCAGCAGAGATAGCAGGGCCCACCTCGAGCAGTACTTC
>.|.|TRBJ2-7|TRBV28
CASSLLYEQYF
TGTGCCAGCAGTCTCCTCTACGAGCAGTACTTC
>.|.|TRBJ2-7|TRBV28
CASSLFSYEQYF
TGTGCCAGCAGTCTCTTCTCCTACGAGCAGTACTTC
>.|TRBD1|TRBJ1-4|TRBV2
CARSIEDRGSRGDEKLFF
TGTGCCAGGAGCATAGAGGACAGGGGGAGCCGGGGGGATGAAAAACTGTTTTTT
>.|.|TRBJ2-1|TRBV7-3
CASSLTPASSYNEQFF
TGTGCCAGCAGCTTAACGCCGGCTAGCTCCTACAATGAGCAGTTCTTC
>.|.|TRBJ1-5|TRBV19
CASSGQGGQPQHF
TGTGCCAGTAGTGGGCAGGGCGGACAGCCCCAGCATTTT
>.|.|TRBJ2-7|TRBV5-1
CASSPRTQGRTHEQYF
TGCGCCAGCAGCCCCCGGACCCAGGGCCGTACTCACGAGCAGTACTTC
>.|TRBD1|TRBJ1-1|TRBV12-5
CASGLVDRDTNTEAFF
TGTGCTAGTGGTTTGGTGGACAGGGATACGAACACTGAAGCTTTCTTT
>once|TRBD2|TRBJ2-5|TRBV11-2
CASSFGGKEETQYF
TGTGCCAGCAGCTTCGGGGGGAAGGAGGAGACCCAGTACTTC
>.|TRBD2|TRBJ2-1|TRBV11-2
CASSLLLAGGYGEQFF
TGTGCCAGCAGCTTATTACTAGCGGGAGGGTATGGTGAGCAGTTCTTC
>.|TRBD1|TRBJ2-3|TRBV6-6
CASSYSRQGGTDTQYF
TGTGCCAGCAGTTACTCCCGACAGGGAGGCACAGATACGCAGTATTTT
>.|TRBD1|TRBJ2-5|TRBV6-1
CASSEDTGVQETQYF
TGTGCCAGCAGTGAAGATACAGGGGTCCAAGAGACCCAGTACTTC